This T cell receptor (beta chain) was observed in a study of CD8+CD57+ T cells in acquired aplastic anemia. The overall study: Mean DNA quantity obtained from sorted CD4+ and CD8+ cells was 3 to 3.5 ug. Healthy donors yielded roughly 9.8 million CD4+ cell reads on average.

As to this clonotype: Its specificity is unknown. Since a much larger clone is just one base distant, this may be a read error.

The study's findings and limits: Controls did not differ significantly from patients in CD8+ Simpson's diversity.

Template material for TCR beta VDJ and CDR3 profiling consisted of genomic DNA. MiXCR, applied by TCRdb to the reads, yields one record per CDR3 protein. The table includes around 190,000 distinct CDR3 sequences, around 60% detected once. The CDR3 covers 13 residues. Germline CDR1 and CDR2: SGHVT and SQSDAQ. Trimming left V 6 bases short and J 6 bases short, with 11 bases between. This chain links TRBV7-4 with TRBJ2-2; maybe TRBD2 (6 bases). This clonotype originated in a human donor in good health. The sample was sorted CD4+, CD8+, or CD8+CD57+ T cells (not recorded which) from PBMCs. The CDR3: CASSGGFAGELFF. The CDR3 region has the DNA TGTGCCAGCAGTGGGGGGTTCGCCGGGGAGCTGTTTTTT.